The next 25 T cell receptor beta chains were all read from a single sample in a study of technical replicates of blood from four donors. Sequencing used immunoSEQ multiplex PCR; TCRdb keeps in-frame clones, though not all of them. The repertoire includes approximately 81,000 clones, 75% to 90% of them detected once, and roughly 3.7% sits in the top ten. Sequencing used PBMCs. The source is a human donor in good health. Some clones in this sample may be carry-over from other donors' samples.

This chain links TRBV6-1 with TRBJ2-5, with D perhaps matching TRBD1 (6 bases). The V gene lost 5 bases and the J gene lost 2 bases, with 15 bases spanning the gap. This CDR3 is 15 amino acids long. The germline CDR1 and CDR2 sequences are MNHNS and SASEGT. CDR3 protein: CASSHEGVKQETQYF. CDR3 DNA sequence: TGTGCCAGCAGTCATGAGGGGGTAAAACAAGAGACCCAGTACTTC.

The chain joins TRBV4-1 to TRBJ2-7; 8 bases agree with TRBD2. The V segment lost 2 bases and the J segment 2 bases; nucleotides outside the gene matches: 5. The germline CDR1 and CDR2 sequences are MGHRA and YSYEKL. CDR3 length: 15 residues. The chain's CDR3 is CASSQLSGMPYEQYF. For the CDR3, the DNA is TGCGCCAGCAGCCAACTTAGCGGGATGCCCTACGAGCAGTACTTC.

The V and J genes are TRBV2 and TRBJ2-1; D possibly corresponds to TRBD2 (6 bases). CDR1 and CDR2 (germline): SNHLY, FYNNEI. The CDR3 length is 15 residues. Trimming cost V 6 bases and J 6 bases, with 18 bases left between them. CDR3 region: CASSQRVQVSNEQFF. In DNA form, the CDR3 reads TGTGCCAGCAGCCAGCGGGTACAAGTTTCCAATGAGCAGTTCTTC.

This clone was counted once. At one end, the junction sequence differs from germline, possibly due to a read error. This chain links TRBV4-1 with TRBJ1-1; D gene unclear. Germline loops: CDR1 MGHRA, CDR2 YSYEKL. CDR3 size: 15 residues. The CDR3 sequence: CASSLEGSRNTEAFF. DNA for the CDR3: TGTGCCAGCAGCTTAGAGGGCAGCAGGAACACTGAAGCTTTCTTT.

The chain uses TRBV30 and TRBJ2-3; TRBD2 matches at 10 bases. V trimming: 2 bases; J trimming: 5 bases; junction bases outside the gene matches: 7. The CDR3 length is 15 residues. The germline V gene encodes CDR1 GTSNPN and CDR2 SVGIG (reference sequence). The CDR3 sequence: CAWSSGAGGGDTQYF. The CDR3 DNA follows: TGTGCCTGGAGTTCAGGAGCGGGAGGGGGAGATACGCAGTATTTT. The full variable domain, completed using reference TRBV30 and TRBJ2-3, is SQTIHQWPATLVQPVGSPLSLECTVEGTSNPNLYWYRQAAGRGLQLLFYSVGIGQISSEVPQNLSASRPQDRQFILSSKKLLLSDSGFYLCAWSSGAGGGDTQYFGPGTRLTVL.

The rearrangement uses TRBV5-1 and TRBJ1-4; a weak D match, TRBD1 (5 bases). This CDR3 region has 14 residues. Trimming stripped 5 bases from V and 0 bases from J, with 8 bases between. Germline V lookup: CDR1 SGHRS, CDR2 YFSETQ. CDR3: CASRQAATNEKLFF. The CDR3 DNA reads TGCGCCAGCAGACAGGCTGCAACTAATGAAAAACTGTTTTTT. The variable domain in full, completed from reference TRBV5-1 and TRBJ1-4, reads KAGVTQTPRYLIKTRGQQVTLSCSPISGHRSVSWYQQTPGQGLQFLFEYFSETQRNKGNFPGRFSGRQFSNSRSEMNVSTLELGDSALYLCASRQAATNEKLFFGSGTQLSVL.

This chain uses TRBV30 with TRBJ1-6; tentative D call: TRBD1 (6 bases). CDR3 length equals 13 residues. Germline-derived CDR1 and CDR2 are GTSNPN and SVGIG (reference sequence). V was cut by 0 bases and J by 7 bases, with 7 bases left in between. The CDR3 reads CAWSVTGNSPLHF. The CDR3 coding sequence is TGTGCCTGGAGTGTAACAGGGAATTCACCCCTCCACTTT.

This clone occurred once. The V call is TRBV19, the J call TRBJ1-2; no firm D call. CDR1 is LNHDA and CDR2 is SQIVND in the germline V gene (reference sequence). The CDR3 loop spans 13 amino acids. The V gene lost 5 bases and the J gene lost 1 base, with 8 bases spanning the gap. CDR3 coding DNA: TGTGCCAGTAGTGATTCGCGTAACTATGGCTACACCTTC. Translation gives CASSDSRNYGYTF.

The genes are TRBV30 and TRBJ2-5; TRBD1 aligns across 7 bases. The trim removed 3 bases at V and 4 bases at J, leaving 2 bases unmatched. CDR3 length: 12 residues. Germline assignment: CDR1 GTSNPN and CDR2 SVGIG (reference sequence). The CDR3 loop reads CAWSHRGETQYF. As DNA, the CDR3 is TGTGCCTGGAGCCACAGGGGAGAGACCCAGTACTTC.

CDR3 in amino acids: CASSGTTGSRELFF. As DNA, the CDR3 is TGCGCCAGCAGCGGTACGACAGGTTCGCGGGAGCTGTTTTTT. This chain uses TRBV5-1 with TRBJ2-2, with D maybe TRBD1 (6 bases). The V end was cut by 4 bases, the J end by 9 bases, with 16 bases between. This CDR3 has 14 residues. Germline V gives CDR1 SGHRS, CDR2 YFSETQ.

This rearrangement joins TRBV7-2 to TRBJ1-1; the D is unclear. The CDR3 sequence is 13 residues long. V was clipped by 2 bases and J by 7 bases, with 11 bases between them. Germline V gene lookup returns CDR1 SGHTA and CDR2 FQGNSA. CDR3 residues: CASSLNQYNEAFF. The DNA of the CDR3 is TGTGCCAGCAGCTTAAACCAGTATAATGAAGCTTTCTTT.

The chain links TRBV7-9 to TRBJ2-7; TRBD1 is a possible D gene (6 bases). The CDR3 totals 13 residues. In germline, CDR1 is SEHNR, CDR2 FQNEAQ (reference sequence). V was shortened by 6 bases and J by 7 bases, with 16 bases between the two germline ends. The CDR3 DNA sequence: TGTGCCAGCAGATATACCCAAGGGGGTGAGCAGTACTTC. Residues: CASRYTQGGEQYF.

This sequence joins TRBV12-5 and TRBJ2-1; D may be TRBD2 (6 bases). Germline V gene data show CDR1 as LGHNT and CDR2 as FRNRAP. Trimming stripped 3 bases from V and 10 bases from J, with 22 bases between. The CDR3 loop spans 16 amino acids. CDR3: CASGFDRAMGSGEQFF. Written as DNA, the CDR3 is TGTGCTAGTGGTTTTGACCGGGCAATGGGGAGCGGGGAGCAGTTCTTC.

By sample share, this clone is medium-sized (0.01 to 0.1%). The chain joins TRBV7-9 to TRBJ1-3, with 7 bases identical to TRBD1. CDR1 and CDR2 from the germline V gene are SEHNR and FQNEAQ (reference sequence). V shed 4 bases, J shed 4 bases, and the junction held 4 bases outside the gene matches. The CDR3 sequence is 14 residues long. DNA for the CDR3: TGTGCCAGCAGCTGGGGACAGACGGGAAACACCATATATTTT. Translated, it gives CASSWGQTGNTIYF.

This clone has only one observation. The V gene is TRBV6-4, the J gene TRBJ2-3, with TRBD1 identical over 12 bases. CDR1 and CDR2 (germline): MRHNA, SNTAGT. V lost 7 bases, J lost 5 bases, and 13 bases stayed unmatched. The CDR3 length is 17 residues. The CDR3 is CASMRLGDRGQKDTQYF. The CDR3 DNA follows: TGTGCCAGCATGAGATTAGGGGACAGGGGGCAGAAAGATACGCAGTATTTT.

This clone was detected only once. The gene calls are TRBV6-5 and TRBJ1-4; 9 bases fit TRBD1. The germline V gene encodes CDR1 MNHEY and CDR2 SVGAGI. The trim removed 5 bases at V and 6 bases at J, leaving 7 bases unmatched. The CDR3 is made up of 15 amino acids. CDR3 loop: CASSNHRTGDEKLFF. In nucleotides, the CDR3 is TGTGCCAGCAGTAACCACCGGACAGGGGATGAAAAACTGTTTTTT.

The rearrangement links TRBV6-1 to TRBJ1-1; D gene uncertain. Trimming removed 1 base at V and 6 bases at J, with 6 bases between. Germline V gives CDR1 MNHNS, CDR2 SASEGT. The CDR3 is 12 residues long. This chain's CDR3 is CASSEVSAEAFF. In DNA form, the CDR3 reads TGTGCCAGCAGTGAAGTTTCCGCTGAAGCTTTCTTT.

This clone has only a few counts. The genes are TRBV27 and TRBJ2-2, with TRBD2 matching 8 bases. There are 18 residues in the CDR3. Germline V gene lookup returns CDR1 MNHEY and CDR2 SMNVEV (reference sequence). Losses at the gene ends were 5 bases for V and 1 base for J; bases not matched to a gene: 12. The CDR3 is CASSPHSGGARNTGELFF. In DNA form, the CDR3 reads TGTGCCAGCAGTCCCCACTCGGGGGGGGCAAGGAACACCGGGGAGCTGTTTTTT.

V is TRBV5-1 and J is TRBJ2-5, with D tentatively TRBD2 (6 bases). Germline CDR1 and CDR2: SGHRS and YFSETQ. The V gene lost 7 bases and the J gene lost 1 base, with 11 bases spanning the gap. The CDR3 covers 13 residues. CDR3 sequence reads: CASGIGGQETQYF. CDR3 coding DNA: TGCGCCAGCGGGATCGGGGGCCAAGAGACCCAGTACTTC.

Only a few counts were recorded for this clone. CDR3 sequence reads: CASSPTGQGAYEQYF. The CDR3 DNA follows: TGTGCCAGCAGTCCTACCGGACAGGGGGCTTACGAGCAGTACTTC. The chain joins TRBV28 to TRBJ2-7, with 11 bases lining up with TRBD1. V was clipped by 5 bases and J by 4 bases; unmatched bases: 7. Germline CDR1 and CDR2: MDHEN and SYDVKM. The length of the CDR3 is 15 residues. Based on the CDR3 plus reference TRBV28 and TRBJ2-7, the full variable domain is DVKVTQSSRYLVKRTGEKVFLECVQDMDHENMFWYRQDPGLGLRLIYFSYDVKMKEKGDIPEGYSVSREKKERFSLILESASTNQTSMYLCASSPTGQGAYEQYFGPGTRLTVT.

The chain employs TRBV7-9 and TRBJ2-7; a weak D match, TRBD1 (6 bases). From germline, CDR1 is SEHNR and CDR2 FQNEAQ (reference sequence). Trimming removed 5 bases at V and 1 base at J, with 6 bases between. This CDR3 region has 12 residues. This CDR3 is CASSTGSYEQYF. The CDR3 DNA follows: TGTGCCAGCAGCACAGGGTCCTACGAGCAGTACTTC.

The rearrangement joins TRBV30 to TRBJ2-2; D is perhaps TRBD1 (7 bases). The CDR3 is 16 residues long. The germline CDR1 and CDR2 sequences are GTSNPN and SVGIG (reference sequence). V shed 1 base and J shed 6 bases, with 18 bases lying between them. The CDR3 DNA sequence: TGTGCCTGGAGTGACCGGGACAGCCCGGGGGCCGGGGAGCTGTTTTTT. Its translation is CAWSDRDSPGAGELFF.

The chain carries TRBV7-9 and TRBJ2-2, with 7 bases identical to TRBD1. The CDR3 extends over 15 amino acids. Germline CDR1 and CDR2: SEHNR and FQNEAQ (reference sequence). The V gene end was trimmed by 4 bases and the J gene end by 4 bases; junction bases not matched to a gene: 6. CDR3 sequence: CASSSPGQRTGELFF. Written as DNA, the CDR3 is TGTGCCAGCAGCTCGCCGGGACAGCGCACCGGGGAGCTGTTTTTT.

The chain carries TRBV7-2 and TRBJ1-1, with D uncertain. The CDR3 is made up of 13 amino acids. The V and J ends lost 0 bases and 7 bases respectively, with 9 bases between them. CDR1 is SGHTA, CDR2 FQGNSA, per germline. CDR3 amino acids: CASSLAAVNEAFF. The DNA for the CDR3 is TGTGCCAGCAGCTTAGCGGCGGTAAATGAAGCTTTCTTT.

The chain recombines TRBV9 with TRBJ1-1, with a possible D match to TRBD1 (5 bases). The CDR3 loop spans 13 amino acids. V was pared by 1 base and J by 4 bases, with 8 bases between. Germline V lookup: CDR1 SGDLS, CDR2 YYNGEE. The CDR3 nucleotides are TGTGCCAGCAGCGTATCCGGGGGCACTGAAGCTTTCTTT. It codes for CASSVSGGTEAFF.